There are many counts of the clone carrying this TCR beta chain. TCR beta CDR3 regions were amplified from RNA transcripts. The HTBI set primed first-round TCR CDR3 RT-PCR. TCRdb independently ran MiXCR on the multiplex PCR reads; one entry per CDR3 protein. The sample has under 400,000 distinct CDR3 sequences, over 15% seen once. The entry originates in a study of T cells in Graves' hyperthyroidism and ophthalmopathy. The junction had 5 bases not matched to a gene; V was cut back by 2 bases and J by 4 bases. Germline V gene sequence: CDR1 PRHDT, CDR2 FYEKMQ (reference sequence). The CDR3 length is 16 residues.

The material sequenced was blood. The source of this sequence is a woman in her forties with Graves' ophthalmopathy. The chain joins TRBV13 to TRBJ1-3; 10 nucleotides match TRBD1. The CDR3, as DNA: TGTGCCAGCAGCTTATTGACAGGGGGCGCCGGAAACACCATATATTTT. Its translation: CASSLLTGGAGNTIYF.